A single sample gave rise to the 8 T cell receptor beta chains below, sequenced in a study of shared clonotypes between healthy human individuals. The protocol was immunoSEQ multiplex PCR, while the TCRdb copy is restricted to in-frame clones and leaves out a portion. The table shows about 2.1 million clones, with about 93% occurring only once. CD45RO-negative, CCR7-positively selected cells formed the naive CD8 fraction, excluding terminally differentiated effector memory CD45RA+ cells. The source material was naive CD8+ T cells from PBMCs. These receptors all come from a man aged 18 to 29 in good health. Some clones in this sample may be carry-over from other donors' samples.

The V gene is TRBV5-1, the J gene TRBJ1-1; the D is unclear. This CDR3 region has 16 residues. V was pared by 0 bases and J by 0 bases, with 12 bases between. Germline values: CDR1 SGHRS, CDR2 YFSETQ. The CDR3 region is CASSLAVVTMNTEAFF. Written as DNA, the CDR3 is TGCGCCAGCAGCTTGGCTGTGGTGACAATGAACACTGAAGCTTTCTTT.

The chain combines TRBV29-1 with TRBJ1-1, with D possibly matching TRBD1 (5 bases). From germline, CDR1 is SQVTM and CDR2 ANQGSEA. The CDR3 covers 17 residues. Trimming removed 1 base at V and 0 bases at J, with 18 bases between. This CDR3 reads CSVEAAGRTEVNTEAFF. The CDR3 DNA follows: TGCAGCGTTGAAGCAGCGGGGCGAACGGAGGTGAACACTGAAGCTTTCTTT.

Only a few counts were recorded for this clone. V gene TRBV9 combines with J gene TRBJ1-1, with unresolved D. With 0 bases removed from V and 4 bases from J, the gap between germline ends came to 10 bases. This CDR3 region has 14 residues. The germline V gene has CDR1 SGDLS and CDR2 YYNGEE. The DNA of the CDR3 is TGTGCCAGCAGCGTAGTAGTCTCTGGCACTGAAGCTTTCTTT. It translates to CASSVVVSGTEAFF.

The chain carries TRBV5-4 and TRBJ2-7; 12 nucleotides match TRBD2. The V gene's germline CDR1 is SGHNT and CDR2 YYREEE (reference sequence). CDR3 length: 16 amino acids. Losses at the gene ends were 3 bases for V and 4 bases for J; bases not matched to a gene: 8. Written as DNA, the CDR3 is TGTGCCAGCAGCTCGGGACTAGCGGGCCTACTATACGAGCAGTACTTC. The encoded protein is CASSSGLAGLLYEQYF.

In nucleotides, the CDR3 is TGCAGCGTTGAGCTACTGGCTGGATACAATGAGCAGTTCTTC. Amino acids: CSVELLAGYNEQFF. V usage is TRBV29-1 and J usage is TRBJ2-1; D uncertain. Deletions cut 3 bases from V and 4 bases from J, with 13 bases between. The CDR3 is 14 residues long. In germline, CDR1 is SQVTM, CDR2 ANQGSEA.

The chain links TRBV4-1 to TRBJ2-1; TRBD2 aligns across 10 bases. The ends lost 2 bases at V and 6 bases at J; junction bases unmatched: 7. CDR1 MGHRA and CDR2 YSYEKL come from the germline V gene. CDR3 length: 16 amino acids. The CDR3 protein is CASSQRGASGSNEQFF. The DNA of the CDR3 is TGCGCCAGCAGCCAAAGGGGGGCTAGCGGGAGCAATGAGCAGTTCTTC.

CDR3 sequence: CASSIGWDRGPDTQYF. The CDR3 bases are TGTGCCAGTAGTATAGGATGGGACAGGGGCCCAGATACGCAGTATTTT. The genes are TRBV19 and TRBJ2-3; 10 bases are shared with TRBD1. The length of the CDR3 is 16 residues. V trimming: 1 base; J trimming: 4 bases; junction bases outside the gene matches: 5. Germline V gene lookup returns CDR1 LNHDA and CDR2 SQIVND (reference sequence).

The chain employs TRBV19 and TRBJ1-4; no reliable D call. Trimming left V 0 bases short and J 7 bases short, with 15 bases between. CDR3 length equals 16 residues. Looked up from germline, CDR1 is LNHDA and CDR2 is SQIVND (reference sequence). The CDR3, as DNA: TGTGCCAGTAGTATAGATCTATCGGGAGGCGGTGAAAAACTGTTTTTT. This encodes CASSIDLSGGGEKLFF.